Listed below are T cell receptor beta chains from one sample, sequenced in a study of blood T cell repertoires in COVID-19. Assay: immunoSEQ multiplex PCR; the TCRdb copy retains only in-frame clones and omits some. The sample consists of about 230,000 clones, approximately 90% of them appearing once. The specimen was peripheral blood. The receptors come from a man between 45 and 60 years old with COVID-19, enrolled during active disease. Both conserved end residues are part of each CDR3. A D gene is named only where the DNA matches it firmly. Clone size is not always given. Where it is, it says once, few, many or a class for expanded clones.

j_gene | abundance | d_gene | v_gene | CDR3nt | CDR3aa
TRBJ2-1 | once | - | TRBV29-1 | TGCAGCGTTGAGAAGGTACGAGGGTATGAGCAGTTCTTC | CSVEKVRGYEQFF
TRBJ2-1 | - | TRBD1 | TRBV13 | TGTGCCAGCAGCCCGCCCCTAATACAGGGGGCGCATAATGAGCAGTTCTTC | CASSPPLIQGAHNEQFF
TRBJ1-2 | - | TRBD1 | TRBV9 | TGTGCCAGCAGCGTCGACCACACCGGGACAGGAGGTGATGGCTACACCTTC | CASSVDHTGTGGDGYTF
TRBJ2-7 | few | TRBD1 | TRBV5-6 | TGTGCCAGCAGCCTGGGACAGAACTACGAGCAGTACTTC | CASSLGQNYEQYF
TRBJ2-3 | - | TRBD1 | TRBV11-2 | TGTGCCAGCAGCTCTAGGCCGGGACAGGGGGCAGTGGATACGCAGTATTTT | CASSSRPGQGAVDTQYF
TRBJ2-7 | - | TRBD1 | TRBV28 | TGTGCCAGCAGTATGGGACAGCCCTACGAGCAGTACTTC | CASSMGQPYEQYF
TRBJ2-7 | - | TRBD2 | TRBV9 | TGTGCCAGCAGCGTAAGCGGGATGAGCTCCTACGAGCAGTACTTC | CASSVSGMSSYEQYF
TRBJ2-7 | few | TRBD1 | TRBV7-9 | TGTGCCAGCACCTGGGGCGGACAGGATACCTACGAGCAGTACTTC | CASTWGGQDTYEQYF
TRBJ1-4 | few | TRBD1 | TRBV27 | TGTGCCAGCAAGCCCCCCGGAGGGACAGCTAATGAAAAACTGTTTTTT | CASKPPGGTANEKLFF
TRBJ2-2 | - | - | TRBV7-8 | TGTGCCAGCAGCTTGTCCAGGGGCTCGAACACCGGGGAGCTGTTTTTT | CASSLSRGSNTGELFF
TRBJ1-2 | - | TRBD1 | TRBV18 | TGTGCCAGCTCAACCAACAGGGGTGAGCTTAACTATGGCTACACCTTC | CASSTNRGELNYGYTF
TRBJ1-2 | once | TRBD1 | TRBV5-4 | TGTGCCAGCAGCTTGGGGGGACAGGGGGCGGGCTATGGCTACACCTTC | CASSLGGQGAGYGYTF
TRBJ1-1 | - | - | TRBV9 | TGTGCCAGCAGCGTAGATGTTCATACTGAAGCTTTCTTT | CASSVDVHTEAFF
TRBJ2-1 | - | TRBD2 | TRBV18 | TGTGCCAGCTCACCACCGCTAGCGGGGGGTTTCAATGAGCAGTTCTTC | CASSPPLAGGFNEQFF
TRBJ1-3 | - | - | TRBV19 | TGTGCCAGTAGTACGGCGGCGGGAAACACCATATATTTT | CASSTAAGNTIYF
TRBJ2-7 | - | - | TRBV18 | TGTGCCAGCTCACCACGTAATAGCCACGAGCAGTACTTC | CASSPRNSHEQYF
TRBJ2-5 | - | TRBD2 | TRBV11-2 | TGTGCCAGCAGCGGGGGAGCGGGGGGGCACGAGACCCAGTACTTC | CASSGGAGGHETQYF
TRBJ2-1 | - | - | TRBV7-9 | TGTGCCAGCAGCCAACTGTTGATCTCCTACAATGAGCAGTTCTTC | CASSQLLISYNEQFF
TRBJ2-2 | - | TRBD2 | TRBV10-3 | TGTGCCATCAGTGAGGCTAGCGGGAGTCCGTTCACCGGGGAGCTGTTTTTT | CAISEASGSPFTGELFF
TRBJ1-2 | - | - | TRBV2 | TGTGCCAGCAGTGAGGGGAGGCCTAACTATGGCTACACCTTC | CASSEGRPNYGYTF
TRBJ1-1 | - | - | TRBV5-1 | TGCGCCAGCAGCTTGGCCGGCGGGGAGGGGTACACTGAAGCTTTCTTT | CASSLAGGEGYTEAFF
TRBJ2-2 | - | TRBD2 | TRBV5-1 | TGCGCCAGCAGCTCATGGGCGGGGGACTTGAACACCGGGGAGCTGTTTTTT | CASSSWAGDLNTGELFF
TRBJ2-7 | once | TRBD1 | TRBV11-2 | TGTGCCAGCAGCGCAGGGGGCCACGAGCAGTACTTC | CASSAGGHEQYF
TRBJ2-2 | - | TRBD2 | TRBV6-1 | TGTGCCAGCAGTGAAGCACTGGGACTAGCGGGAAACACCGGGGAGCTGTTTTTT | CASSEALGLAGNTGELFF
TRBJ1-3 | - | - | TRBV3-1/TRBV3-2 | TGTGCCAGCAGCCCCCTAGGGGTCAGCTCTGGAAACACCATATATTTT | CASSPLGVSSGNTIYF
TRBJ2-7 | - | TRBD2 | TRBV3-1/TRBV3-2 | TGTGCCAGCAGCCAGCGGGAGGGCCTTAGCTTC | CASSQREGLSF
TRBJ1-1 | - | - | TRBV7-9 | TGTGCCAGCAGCCCCCAAAGCGGTATCGGGAGTACTGAAGCTTTCTTT | CASSPQSGIGSTEAFF
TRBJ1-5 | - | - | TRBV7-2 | TGTGCCAGCAGCTCCTTCTCAGGAGGGGAAAGACCCCAGCATTTT | CASSSFSGGERPQHF
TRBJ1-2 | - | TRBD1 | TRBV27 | TGTGCCAGCAGGCCCGGGACAGGCTATGGCTACACCTTC | CASRPGTGYGYTF
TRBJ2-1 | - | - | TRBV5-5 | TGTGCCAGCAGCCCACCGGGAATCAGTGAGCAGTTCTTC | CASSPPGISEQFF
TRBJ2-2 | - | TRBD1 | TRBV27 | TGTGCCAGCAGTCCCCGGGGGACAGGGGGCCGGGAGCTGTTTTTT | CASSPRGTGGRELFF
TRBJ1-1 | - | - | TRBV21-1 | TGTGCCAGCAGCAAAGCCCCACGGTTCCACCCTGAAGCTTTCTTT | CASSKAPRFHPEAFF
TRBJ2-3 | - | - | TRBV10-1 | TGCGCCAGCAGCCCCGGAGGATCAGATACGCAGTATTTT | CASSPGGSDTQYF
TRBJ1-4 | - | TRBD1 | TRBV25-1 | TGTGCCAGCAGTCGGACAGGGGGGCGTAATGAAAAACTGTTTTTT | CASSRTGGRNEKLFF
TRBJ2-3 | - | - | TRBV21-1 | TGTGCCAGCAGCAAAACCCCCCCCAGGGTAGCGGGAGGGCTTATCACAGATACGCAGTATTTT | CASSKTPPRVAGGLITDTQYF
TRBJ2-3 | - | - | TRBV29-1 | TGCAGCGTCGAGAGGACAGTAGGAGATACGCAGTATTTT | CSVERTVGDTQYF
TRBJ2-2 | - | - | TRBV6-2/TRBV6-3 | TGTGCCAGCAGTTACTTAGGACATAACACCGGGGAGCTGTTTTTT | CASSYLGHNTGELFF
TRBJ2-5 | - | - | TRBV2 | TGTGCCAGCAGTGGGATGATGGGGAGTGAGACCCAGTACTTC | CASSGMMGSETQYF
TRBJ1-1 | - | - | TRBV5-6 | TGTGCCAGCAGCCCCGGACAGCTAATGAACACTGAAGCTTTCTTT | CASSPGQLMNTEAFF
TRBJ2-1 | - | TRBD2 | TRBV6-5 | TGTGCCAGCAGTTACCTCAGCGGGGGGGGCGAACAGTTCTTC | CASSYLSGGGEQFF
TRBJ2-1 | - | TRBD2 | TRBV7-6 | TGTGCCAGCAGCTTAGGTGTCGCTAGCGGGAGCTCCTACAATGAGCAGTTCTTC | CASSLGVASGSSYNEQFF
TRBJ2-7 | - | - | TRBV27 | TGTGCCAGCAGGACGATAGGTGGAGGGAACTACGAGCAGTACTTC | CASRTIGGGNYEQYF
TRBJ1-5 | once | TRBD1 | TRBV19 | TGTGCCAGTAGTCTCGATTATCAGGGACAGGGGCATCAGCCCCAGCATTTT | CASSLDYQGQGHQPQHF
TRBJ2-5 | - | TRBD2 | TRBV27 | TGTGCCAGCAGTCCTTGGACTAGCGGGAAAGAGACCCAGTACTTC | CASSPWTSGKETQYF
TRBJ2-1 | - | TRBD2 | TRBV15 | TGTGCCACCAGCAGAGATCTGGCGGGGGCCTACAATGAGCAGTTCTTC | CATSRDLAGAYNEQFF
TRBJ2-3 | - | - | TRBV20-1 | TGCAGTGCTCCGTTCACAGATACGCAGTATTTT | CSAPFTDTQYF
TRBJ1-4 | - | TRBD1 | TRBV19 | TGTGCCACCCGGGACAGGGGTCGTGAAAAACTGTTTTTT | CATRDRGREKLFF